Listed here is a single TCR beta chain. Germline V CDR1 and CDR2: WNHNN, SYGVQD (reference sequence). The CDR3 totals 14 residues. V lost 6 bases and J 5 bases, leaving 13 bases between the germline ends. The data derive from a study of PD-1 blockade in classical Hodgkin lymphoma. Study at large: Administration of nivolumab to patients was at 3 mg/kg intravenously every 2 weeks.

There was relapse after autologous stem cell transplantation in every patient, and there was variation in brentuximab vedotin exposure. Measured with immunoSEQ multiplex PCR; TCRdb has only the in-frame clones, and not every one. The table records tens of thousands of clones, 89% of them present only once. V and J are TRBV10-1 and TRBJ2-2, with D tentatively TRBD1 or TRBD2 (5 bases each). The source is a human donor with classical Hodgkin lymphoma. The specimen comprised peripheral blood mononuclear cells (PBMCs), sampled before the second cycle of nivolumab. CDR3 nucleotide sequence: TGCGCCAGCAGGGCCGGGACCCAAACCGGGGAGCTGTTTTTT. The encoded protein is CASRAGTQTGELFF.